This T cell receptor beta chain was sequenced during a study of T cells in tumors after PD-1 blockade. Turning to the study itself: Either cemiplimab 350 mg every 2 weeks or pembrolizumab 200 mg every 3 weeks was given. A subset received ongoing vismodegib 150 mg daily alongside anti-PD-1 therapy. Blood samples averaged around 110,000 templates (range about 21,000-257,772) and more than 35,000 unique clonotypes. Study-level findings and limits: Peripheral recruitment is suggested, as some novel exhausted tumor clones were in pre-treatment blood.

Per germline, CDR1 MNHEY and CDR2 SVGAGI. The CDR3 sequence is 13 residues long. Trimming took off 10 bases at V and 5 bases at J, with 18 bases between the two ends. TCRdb's table, derived via immunoSEQ multiplex PCR, lists solely in-frame clones and lacks some. The repertoire holds under 40,000 clones, with about three quarters as singletons. As concerns this clone: Antigen specificity is unknown.

The genes are TRBV6-5 and TRBJ2-7; D remains ambiguous. The TCR was taken from a human donor with basal cell carcinoma. Sequenced material: PBMCs, taken after anti-PD-1 treatment. CDR3 residues: CATLGPNPNEQYF. The CDR3, as DNA: TGTGCCACCCTCGGCCCAAACCCTAACGAGCAGTACTTC.